A single sample is the source of the 29 T cell receptor beta chains below, sequenced in a study of shared clonotypes between healthy human individuals. In the naive CD8 group, cells lacked CD45RO and were positively selected for CCR7, so terminally differentiated effector memory CD45RA+ cells were left out. The method was immunoSEQ multiplex PCR; TCRdb's version includes in-frame clones alone and lacks a portion of them. The table has around 600,000 clones, 95% to 98% seen once. The sample consisted of naive CD8+ T cells sorted from blood. Receptors were obtained from a man younger than 45 in good health.

The chain combines TRBV6-1 with TRBJ2-7; D remains unclear. Germline CDR1 MNHNS, CDR2 SASEGT. Trimming took off 3 bases at V and 3 bases at J, with 15 bases between the two ends. CDR3 size: 15 residues. The CDR3 is CASSDSASVGYEQYF. DNA of the CDR3: TGTGCCAGCAGTGACTCCGCCTCCGTGGGCTACGAGCAGTACTTC.

V gene TRBV18 combines with J gene TRBJ1-4, with 11 bases matching TRBD1. The CDR3 sequence is 13 residues long. With 8 bases clipped from V and 7 bases from J, the junction kept 3 bases outside the gene matches. CDR1 KGHSH and CDR2 LQKENI come from the germline V gene. In DNA form, the CDR3 reads TGTGCCAGCGCAGGGACAGGGGGTGAAAAACTGTTTTTT. Translating gives CASAGTGGEKLFF.

V usage is TRBV29-1 and J usage is TRBJ2-6, with 9 bases aligning to TRBD1. The germline gives CDR1 SQVTM, CDR2 ANQGSEA. This CDR3 is 14 amino acids long. Trimming removed 6 bases from V and 0 bases from J; junction bases left unmatched: 0. The DNA of the CDR3 is TGCAGCGTGACAGGGGGCTCTGGGGCCAACGTCCTGACTTTC. This sequence encodes CSVTGGSGANVLTF.

This chain links TRBV7-8 with TRBJ1-2; D gene ambiguous. Germline CDR1 SGHVS, CDR2 FQNEAQ. V lost 5 bases to trimming and J lost 0 bases, with 13 bases between them. The CDR3 is 15 residues long. The CDR3 loop is CASSPGRAANYGYTF. As DNA, the CDR3 is TGTGCCAGCAGCCCCGGGAGGGCAGCTAACTATGGCTACACCTTC.

Concerning this clone: Other nucleotide sequences in the sample specify the same CDR3. The V call is TRBV4-1, the J call TRBJ2-7, with 14 bases aligning to TRBD2. Unmatched junction bases numbered 3, after V lost 4 bases and J lost 1 base. Germline-derived CDR1 and CDR2 are MGHRA and YSYEKL. This CDR3 contains 16 residues. The CDR3 region is CASSPGLAGGSYEQYF. In DNA form, the CDR3 reads TGCGCCAGCAGCCCAGGACTAGCGGGAGGATCCTACGAGCAGTACTTC.

The chain joins TRBV7-8 to TRBJ2-1, with D possibly TRBD2 on 5 matching bases. Germline V CDR1 and CDR2: SGHVS, FQNEAQ. The CDR3 length is 15 residues. V gave up 2 bases and J gave up 0 bases, with 8 bases separating them. For the CDR3, the DNA is TGTGCCAGCAGCTTAATAGCGAGCTCCTACAATGAGCAGTTCTTC. It is translated as CASSLIASSYNEQFF.

CDR3 in DNA: TGTGCCAGCAGCTTAGCAAGCGGGAGTACCTACGAGCAGTACTTC. This codes for CASSLASGSTYEQYF. The chain is built from TRBV7-2 and TRBJ2-7, with 8 bases identical to TRBD2. The germline CDR1 and CDR2 sequences are SGHTA and FQGNSA. The ends lost 0 bases at V and 2 bases at J; junction bases unmatched: 3. The CDR3 is 15 residues long.

V gene TRBV2 combines with J gene TRBJ2-6; D gene uncertain. The CDR3 totals 16 residues. Germline lookup yields CDR1 SNHLY and CDR2 FYNNEI. V shed 8 bases and J shed 3 bases, with 17 bases lying between them. The CDR3 loop reads CASPDSPLGGANVLTF. The CDR3 DNA follows: TGTGCCAGCCCCGATTCCCCACTCGGTGGGGCCAACGTCCTGACTTTC. The full variable domain, its missing parts supplied by reference TRBV2 and TRBJ2-6, is EPEVTQTPSHQVTQMGQEVILRCVPISNHLYFYWYRQILGQKVEFLVSFYNNEISEKSEIFDDQFSVERPDGSNFTLKIRSTKLEDSAMYFCASPDSPLGGANVLTFGAGSRLTVL.

J is TRBJ1-5 and V is TRBV19; D is uncertain. The V end was cut by 8 bases, the J end by 2 bases, with 22 bases between. The germline gives CDR1 LNHDA, CDR2 SQIVND (reference sequence). The CDR3 runs to 17 residues. The CDR3 loop is CASAISPTGVRNQPQHF. As DNA, the CDR3 is TGTGCCAGTGCAATCTCCCCGACCGGGGTCCGCAATCAGCCCCAGCATTTT.

The chain recombines TRBV5-4 with TRBJ1-2; TRBD1 is a possible D gene (5 bases). This CDR3 comprises 14 residues. Trimming removed 0 bases at V and 2 bases at J, with 8 bases between. CDR1 and CDR2 from the germline V gene are SGHNT and YYREEE (reference sequence). CDR3 loop: CASSLAGDNYGYTF. The DNA for the CDR3 is TGTGCCAGCAGCTTGGCCGGGGACAACTATGGCTACACCTTC.

This chain connects TRBV7-2 to TRBJ2-7; D is possibly TRBD2 (5 bases). The CDR3 is 12 residues long. V dropped 5 bases and J dropped 3 bases, with 8 bases sitting between them. The germline V gene encodes CDR1 SGHTA and CDR2 FQGNSA. The CDR3 reads CASSADFYEQYF. CDR3 nucleotide sequence: TGTGCCAGCAGCGCGGACTTCTACGAGCAGTACTTC.

This clone is a singleton in its sample. This chain links TRBV6-1 with TRBJ1-1; 7 bases match TRBD1. Germline lookup yields CDR1 MNHNS and CDR2 SASEGT. The ends lost 1 base at V and 6 bases at J; junction bases unmatched: 17. There are 18 residues in the CDR3. CDR3 in DNA: TGTGCCAGCAGTGAAGAAAGATTCCTACCGGGACAGTCGCCTGAAGCTTTCTTT. As protein: CASSEERFLPGQSPEAFF.

The sample holds one count of this clone. The chain couples TRBV9 to TRBJ2-1; D call uncertain. The CDR3 runs 14 residues. V was pared by 0 bases and J by 2 bases, with 6 bases between. Germline V gene sequence: CDR1 SGDLS, CDR2 YYNGEE. CDR3 sequence reads: CASSVGLPYNEQFF. CDR3 in DNA: TGTGCCAGCAGCGTAGGACTGCCCTACAATGAGCAGTTCTTC.

This clone was seen just once. The chain is built from TRBV11-2 and TRBJ2-1, with 10 bases fitting TRBD2. The CDR3 consists of 15 residues. V dropped 1 base and J dropped 8; count of bases not matched to a gene: 5. In germline, CDR1 is SGHAT, CDR2 FQNNGV. The CDR3 loop is CASSLGLAGSYEQFF. In DNA form, the CDR3 reads TGTGCCAGCAGCTTAGGACTAGCGGGTAGTTATGAGCAGTTCTTC.

This chain joins TRBV21-1 and TRBJ1-1. TRBV21-1 represents a pseudogene. The CDR3 is 11 amino acids. The CDR3: CASYSEGEAFF. The CDR3 DNA is TGTGCCAGCTACTCGGAGGGGGAAGCTTTCTTT.

The gene calls are TRBV9 and TRBJ2-2; unclear D gene. Trimming removed 4 bases at V and 6 bases at J, with 10 bases between. The CDR3 spans 13 residues. CDR1 is SGDLS, CDR2 YYNGEE, per germline. In DNA, the CDR3 is TGTGCCAGCAGCCCCCCAGCCCCCGGGGAGCTGTTTTTT. Residues: CASSPPAPGELFF.

The chain has TRBV11-2 and TRBJ2-5, with D possibly matching TRBD1 (5 bases). Trimming shortened V by 2 bases and J by 5 bases, and 24 bases separated the two germline ends. CDR1 is SGHAT, CDR2 FQNNGV, per germline. The CDR3 is 18 amino acids. CDR3 loop: CASSLWSDRPGQAETQYF. CDR3 nucleotide sequence: TGTGCCAGCAGCTTATGGTCAGACCGGCCAGGGCAAGCGGAGACCCAGTACTTC.

The gene calls are TRBV5-6 and TRBJ2-1; D might be TRBD2 (6 bases). The V gene's germline CDR1 is SGHDT and CDR2 YYEEEE. V lost 0 bases and J 4 bases, leaving 14 bases between the germline ends. CDR3 length equals 16 residues. CDR3 nucleotide sequence: TGTGCCAGCAGCTTGGCTTCTAGCGAGACGTACAATGAGCAGTTCTTC. Amino acid sequence: CASSLASSETYNEQFF.

CDR3: CASSQAWTGGYEQYF. The CDR3 DNA reads TGCGCCAGCAGCCAAGCTTGGACAGGGGGCTACGAGCAGTACTTC. The V call is TRBV4-1, the J call TRBJ2-7, with 10 bases matching TRBD1. The CDR3 loop spans 15 amino acids. V shed 1 base and J 3 bases; nucleotides not matched to a gene: 3. Looked up from germline, CDR1 is MGHRA and CDR2 is YSYEKL.

This sequence joins TRBV5-1 and TRBJ2-1, with D possibly matching TRBD2 (6 bases). The CDR3 runs 16 residues. Germline CDR1 reads SGHRS; CDR2 reads YFSETQ. Trimming removed 7 bases from V and 8 bases from J, with 25 bases in between. The DNA for the CDR3 is TGCGCCAGCGCCGCCCAGGGAGGTTTTCGGATCGATGAGCAGTTCTTC. Protein sequence: CASAAQGGFRIDEQFF.

V usage is TRBV18 and J usage is TRBJ2-3; 13 nucleotides agree with TRBD2. The trim removed 8 bases at V and 2 bases at J, leaving 13 bases unmatched. The germline V gene encodes CDR1 KGHSH and CDR2 LQKENI. This CDR3 is built from 18 residues. In nucleotides, the CDR3 is TGTGCCAGCACGACCGGACTAGCGGGAGATCCATCCACAGATACGCAGTATTTT. This translates into CASTTGLAGDPSTDTQYF. The entire variable domain, with the rest obtained from reference TRBV18 and TRBJ2-3, is as follows: NAGVMQNPRHLVRRRGQEARLRCSPMKGHSHVYWYRQLPEEGLKFMVYLQKENIIDESGMPKERFSAEFPKEGPSILRIQQVVRGDSAAYFCASTTGLAGDPSTDTQYFGPGTRLTVL.

The V gene is TRBV11-1, the J gene TRBJ2-7; 12 positions match TRBD2. Germline V gives CDR1 SGHAT, CDR2 FQDESV (reference sequence). Trimming took 5 bases from V and 3 from J; bases not matched to a gene: 5. This CDR3 contains 15 residues. The CDR3 loop reads CASSTTSGRNYEQYF. For the CDR3, the DNA is TGTGCCAGCAGCACTACTAGCGGGAGGAACTACGAGCAGTACTTC.

This chain's CDR3 is CASKARTGEDNEKLFF. Written as DNA, the CDR3 is TGTGCCAGCAAGGCGCGGACAGGGGAGGATAATGAAAAACTGTTTTTT. The chain couples TRBV27 to TRBJ1-4; 9 bases align to TRBD1. The ends lost 7 bases at V and 4 bases at J; junction bases unmatched: 10. In germline, CDR1 is MNHEY, CDR2 SMNVEV (reference sequence). CDR3 length: 16 amino acids.

V is TRBV28 and J is TRBJ2-7; a possible D gene is TRBD1 (5 bases). The CDR3 length is 14 residues. Germline-derived CDR1 and CDR2 are MDHEN and SYDVKM. V was cut by 4 bases and J by 2 bases, with 12 bases left in between. The CDR3, as DNA: TGTGCCAGCAGTTCTGATTGGGGCGCCTACGAGCAGTACTTC. It translates to CASSSDWGAYEQYF.

The V and J genes are TRBV18 and TRBJ2-1; 8 bases map to TRBD2. Germline V lookup: CDR1 KGHSH, CDR2 LQKENI. The CDR3 has 16 amino acids. With 3 bases clipped from V and 8 bases from J, the junction kept 12 bases outside the gene matches. DNA of the CDR3: TGTGCCAGCTCACCGCAGCCAACGGGAGGGTGGTATGAGCAGTTCTTC. This gives the protein CASSPQPTGGWYEQFF.

This clone was recorded once. V is TRBV6-5 and J is TRBJ2-3; D gene ambiguous. This CDR3 region has 13 residues. Trimming stripped 2 bases from V and 11 bases from J, with 14 bases between. The germline CDR1 and CDR2 sequences are MNHEY and SVGAGI. In DNA, the CDR3 is TGTGCCAGCAGTTACCAAATTAGTGAGAGGCAGTATTTT. This codes for CASSYQISERQYF.

This chain joins TRBV7-8 and TRBJ2-7; 7 bases are shared with TRBD2. V dropped 6 bases and J dropped 5; count of bases not matched to a gene: 13. The CDR3 has 15 amino acids. CDR1 and CDR2 (germline): SGHVS, FQNEAQ. The CDR3 is CASSPRAGVMDEQYF. DNA of the CDR3: TGTGCCAGCAGTCCCCGGGCGGGAGTGATGGACGAGCAGTACTTC. The full variable domain, its missing parts supplied by reference TRBV7-8 and TRBJ2-7, is GAGVSQSPRYKVAKRGQDVALRCDPISGHVSLFWYQQALGQGPEFLTYFQNEAQLDKSGLPSDRFFAERPEGSVSTLKIQRTQQEDSAVYLCASSPRAGVMDEQYFGPGTRLTVT.

The chain is built from TRBV29-1 and TRBJ2-5; 7 bases match TRBD1. The V gene end was trimmed by 6 bases and the J gene end by 5 bases; junction bases not matched to a gene: 9. This CDR3 comprises 13 residues. The germline V gene encodes CDR1 SQVTM and CDR2 ANQGSEA. Here the CDR3 DNA reads TGCAGCGTAGAGACAGGGTCGGGGGAGACCCAGTACTTC. Protein product: CSVETGSGETQYF.

The genes are TRBV27 and TRBJ1-5; no firm D call. This CDR3 comprises 13 residues. V was clipped by 6 bases and J by 4 bases, with 10 bases between them. Germline CDR1 MNHEY, CDR2 SMNVEV (reference sequence). The CDR3 here is CASSRTVNQPQHF. In nucleotides, the CDR3 is TGTGCCAGCAGCAGGACGGTGAATCAGCCCCAGCATTTT.